A single sample gave rise to the 28 T cell receptor beta chains below, sequenced in a study of identical twins. TCRdb used MiXCR to reprocess the 5' RACE reads, holding one entry per CDR3 protein. The profile covers hundreds of thousands of distinct CDR3 sequences, with about 12% appearing a single time and about 1.5% taken by the ten largest. Separately, the same data were catalogued under a study of yellow fever vaccine responses in identical twins.

Specimen: PBMCs. All receptors come from a woman aged 18-29 years in good health.

The V call is TRBV6-2 or TRBV6-3, the J call TRBJ2-5; D possibly corresponds to TRBD2 (6 bases). Germline V gene sequence: CDR1 MNHEY, CDR2 SVGEGT. This CDR3 has 15 amino acids. The V and J ends lost 4 bases and 5 bases respectively, with 17 bases between them. CDR3 in amino acids: CASSSLRSSVETQYF. CDR3 in DNA: TGTGCCAGCAGTTCTCTGAGGTCTAGCGTGGAGACCCAGTACTTC.

V and J are TRBV19 and TRBJ2-2, with D perhaps given as TRBD1 or TRBD2 (5 bases each). Trimming stripped 10 bases from V and 3 bases from J, with 18 bases between. Germline CDR1 is LNHDA and CDR2 is SQIVND (reference sequence). This CDR3 region has 15 residues. CDR3 coding DNA: TGTGCCACACGGGATATAAGCAGGGACACCGGGGAGCTGTTTTTT. This gives the protein CATRDISRDTGELFF.

This clonotype showed up just a few times. This chain connects TRBV2 to TRBJ2-2; D gene ambiguous. V was clipped by 4 bases and J by 8 bases, with 2 bases between them. CDR1 and CDR2 (germline): SNHLY, FYNNEI. This CDR3 spans 10 amino acids. The CDR3 sequence is CASSVGELFF. The CDR3 coding sequence is TGTGCCAGCAGTGTTGGGGAGCTGTTTTTT. The full variable domain, with the rest looked up from reference TRBV2 and TRBJ2-2, is EPEVTQTPSHQVTQMGQEVILRCVPISNHLYFYWYRQILGQKVEFLVSFYNNEISEKSEIFDDQFSVERPDGSNFTLKIRSTKLEDSAMYFCASSVGELFFGEGSRLTVL.

The J gene is TRBJ2-7, the V gene TRBV28; D possibly matches TRBD1 or TRBD2 (5 bases each). The CDR3 covers 14 residues. The germline V and J ends were trimmed by 6 bases and 5 bases, with 17 bases remaining between them. The germline V gene encodes CDR1 MDHEN and CDR2 SYDVKM. This CDR3 reads CASRLVRGVHEQYF. The CDR3 nucleotides read TGTGCCAGCAGACTCGTTAGGGGAGTCCACGAGCAGTACTTC. Full variable domain (remainder filled in from reference TRBV28 and TRBJ2-7): DVKVTQSSRYLVKRTGEKVFLECVQDMDHENMFWYRQDPGLGLRLIYFSYDVKMKEKGDIPEGYSVSREKKERFSLILESASTNQTSMYLCASRLVRGVHEQYFGPGTRLTVT.

The chain recombines TRBV7-9 with TRBJ2-5, with D possibly TRBD1 on 5 matching bases. The ends were cut back, 3 bases at V and 9 bases at J, with 23 bases in the middle. In germline, CDR1 is SEHNR, CDR2 FQNEAQ (reference sequence). The CDR3 is 16 amino acids. The CDR3 loop reads CASSFRYLQAEGAQYF. The CDR3 coding sequence is TGTGCCAGCAGCTTTCGTTATCTACAGGCTGAAGGGGCCCAGTACTTC.

The rearrangement joins TRBV5-1 to TRBJ2-1; 9 positions match TRBD2. The CDR3 contains 16 residues. Germline loops: CDR1 SGHRS, CDR2 YFSETQ. J was trimmed by 6 bases and V by 4 bases; bases with no gene match: 11. The CDR3 DNA follows: TGCGCCAGCAGCATTCGAGCGGGAGGTGGGGTCAATGAGCAGTTCTTC. Translated: CASSIRAGGGVNEQFF. Using reference TRBV5-1 and TRBJ2-1 for the parts outside the CDR3, the full variable domain is KAGVTQTPRYLIKTRGQQVTLSCSPISGHRSVSWYQQTPGQGLQFLFEYFSETQRNKGNFPGRFSGRQFSNSRSEMNVSTLELGDSALYLCASSIRAGGGVNEQFFGPGTRLTVL.

This clonotype came up a few times. This chain uses TRBV10-3 with TRBJ2-3; D uncertain. The V gene's germline CDR1 is ENHRY and CDR2 SYGVKD. Trimming stripped 10 bases from V and 4 bases from J, with 18 bases between. This CDR3 contains 14 residues. The DNA for the CDR3 is TGTGCCACCGTTTCCTCAGAGGCCCCAGATACGCAGTATTTT. It translates to CATVSSEAPDTQYF.

The gene calls are TRBV20-1 and TRBJ2-1; D might be TRBD2 (6 bases). CDR3 length equals 15 residues. Per the germline V gene, CDR1 is DFQATT and CDR2 is SNEGSKA (reference sequence). Trimming removed 5 bases at V and 0 bases at J, with 14 bases between. CDR3 amino acids: CSAFAGSSSYNEQFF. The CDR3 nucleotides read TGCAGTGCTTTCGCCGGGAGCAGCTCCTACAATGAGCAGTTCTTC.

This chain connects TRBV7-3 to TRBJ2-1; the D gene is possibly TRBD2 (5 bases). Germline CDR1 SGHTA, CDR2 FQGTGA. Trimming shortened V by 0 bases and J by 8 bases, and 8 bases separated the two germline ends. The CDR3 loop spans 13 amino acids. For the CDR3, the DNA is TGTGCCAGCAGCTTAACGCAGAGGGATGAGCAGTTCTTC. This encodes CASSLTQRDEQFF.

This clonotype came up many times. The chain joins TRBV25-1 to TRBJ2-7; TRBD1 matches 8 bases. The CDR3 has 16 amino acids. From germline, CDR1 is MGHDK and CDR2 SYGVNS. Trimming at V came to 3 bases and at J to 1 base, leaving 8 bases not matched to a gene. The CDR3 loop is CASSDDRGRSSYEQYF. CDR3 DNA: TGTGCCAGCAGTGACGACAGGGGTCGTTCGTCCTACGAGCAGTACTTC.

The CDR3 spells CAISEGSLRQGREETQYF. CDR3 coding DNA: TGTGCCATCAGTGAGGGGAGCCTAAGACAGGGACGAGAAGAGACCCAGTACTTC. The chain carries TRBV10-3 and TRBJ2-5; 7 bases map to TRBD1. The CDR3 is 18 amino acids. Germline CDR1 is ENHRY and CDR2 is SYGVKD. V was clipped by 2 bases and J by 3 bases; unmatched bases: 15.

This clonotype appeared many times. The chain links TRBV29-1 to TRBJ1-1; weak D call: TRBD1 (5 bases). Trimming stripped 7 bases from V and 1 base from J, with 16 bases between. Germline lookup yields CDR1 SQVTM and CDR2 ANQGSEA. The CDR3 loop spans 14 amino acids. CDR3 coding DNA: TGCAGCGCTGCCGCCGCGGGGGGGAACACTGAAGCTTTCTTT. Its translation: CSAAAAGGNTEAFF.

The sample holds a few counts of this clonotype. The DNA for the CDR3 is TGCGCCAGCAGTGCCCCGACTAGCGGGGGGGCTTCCTACAATGAGCAGTTCTTC. Encoded protein: CASSAPTSGGASYNEQFF. V usage is TRBV10-1 and J usage is TRBJ2-1, with 14 bases fitting TRBD2. The CDR3 sequence is 18 residues long. Germline CDR1 reads WNHNN; CDR2 reads SYGVQD (reference sequence). Trimming cost V 4 bases and J 1 base; bases outside gene matches: 6.

The rearrangement links TRBV20-1 to TRBJ1-1, with TRBD1 identical over 11 bases. The CDR3 covers 13 residues. Germline CDR1 reads DFQATT; CDR2 reads SNEGSKA (reference sequence). The V and J ends lost 6 bases and 8 bases, in that order; junction bases with no gene match: 8. The CDR3 DNA reads TGCAGTGCCGACGGACAGGGGGCGAGGGAAGCTTTCTTT. Translated: CSADGQGAREAFF.

The chain is built from TRBV7-6 and TRBJ2-2; D perhaps matches TRBD1 (6 bases). The CDR3 loop spans 17 amino acids. In germline, CDR1 is SGHVS, CDR2 FNYEAQ. V lost 1 base and J lost 5, with 17 bases in between. CDR3: CASSLGQGPQETGELFF. The CDR3 DNA follows: TGTGCCAGCAGCTTAGGGCAGGGGCCACAAGAGACCGGGGAGCTGTTTTTT.

The chain is built from TRBV5-1 and TRBJ1-6, with D perhaps TRBD1 (5 bases). Germline V gene lookup returns CDR1 SGHRS and CDR2 YFSETQ. V lost 4 bases to trimming and J lost 9 bases, with 23 bases between them. This CDR3 comprises 17 residues. CDR3 in amino acids: CASSPSGPITYFSPLHF. CDR3 sequence (DNA): TGCGCCAGCAGCCCGTCAGGGCCGATCACTTATTTTTCACCCCTCCACTTT. The variable domain in full, with the rest retrieved from reference TRBV5-1 and TRBJ1-6, is KAGVTQTPRYLIKTRGQQVTLSCSPISGHRSVSWYQQTPGQGLQFLFEYFSETQRNKGNFPGRFSGRQFSNSRSEMNVSTLELGDSALYLCASSPSGPITYFSPLHFGNGTRLTVT.

This clonotype was observed many times. The V call is TRBV4-1, the J call TRBJ1-1; D is possibly TRBD1 (5 bases). CDR1 is MGHRA and CDR2 is YSYEKL in the germline V gene. The CDR3 spans 16 residues. V shed 1 base and J shed 0 bases, with 12 bases lying between them. This chain's CDR3 is CASSQGRGGMNTEAFF. The CDR3 DNA reads TGCGCCAGCAGCCAAGGCCGGGGGGGGATGAACACTGAAGCTTTCTTT.

There are many counts of this clonotype. The gene calls are TRBV7-9 and TRBJ1-6; maybe TRBD1 (6 bases). V was pared by 6 bases and J by 7 bases, with 16 bases between. The CDR3 length is 15 residues. Germline CDR1 is SEHNR and CDR2 is FQNEAQ (reference sequence). CDR3 amino acids: CASSPRGIENSPLHF. In DNA, the CDR3 is TGTGCCAGCAGTCCCAGGGGAATTGAGAATTCACCCCTCCACTTT.

In this sample, this clonotype turned up a few times. The chain carries TRBV7-8 and TRBJ1-1; 8 bases line up with TRBD1. The CDR3 runs to 16 residues. After removal of 2 bases from V and 1 base from J, the junction contained 6 bases not matched to a gene. The germline V gene encodes CDR1 SGHVS and CDR2 FQNEAQ. CDR3 nucleotides: TGTGCCAGCAGCTTACGGACAGGGCGGTCGAACACTGAAGCTTTCTTT. As protein: CASSLRTGRSNTEAFF.

The J gene is TRBJ2-3, the V gene TRBV19, with D possibly matching TRBD1 (6 bases). Germline V gene sequence: CDR1 LNHDA, CDR2 SQIVND (reference sequence). The CDR3 is made up of 13 amino acids. Trimming removed 7 bases from V and 6 bases from J, with 14 bases in between. CDR3 coding DNA: TGTGCCAGTACCCAGGGGATATGGGATACGCAGTATTTT. It translates to CASTQGIWDTQYF.

This chain uses TRBV10-3 with TRBJ2-5; 8 nucleotides agree with TRBD1. Germline loops: CDR1 ENHRY, CDR2 SYGVKD. The CDR3 is 15 amino acids. Losses at the gene ends were 0 bases for V and 5 bases for J; bases not matched to a gene: 5. For the CDR3, the DNA is TGTGCCATCAGTGAGTCTGGACAGGGAAGGGAGACCCAGTACTTC. This translates into CAISESGQGRETQYF.

This clonotype was counted many times. The chain recombines TRBV10-3 with TRBJ2-6; D perhaps matches TRBD1 (6 bases). Looked up from germline, CDR1 is ENHRY and CDR2 is SYGVKD. V gave up 10 bases and J gave up 0 bases, with 10 bases separating them. The length of the CDR3 is 14 residues. CDR3 in DNA: TGTGCCACCACAGGGAACTCTGGGGCCAACGTCCTGACTTTC. Translation gives CATTGNSGANVLTF.

This clonotype was picked up a small number of times. The chain is built from TRBV28 and TRBJ1-5, with D possibly matching TRBD1 (5 bases). Deletions cut 3 bases from V and 4 bases from J, with 10 bases between. The CDR3 totals 14 residues. The germline V gene has CDR1 MDHEN and CDR2 SYDVKM. The CDR3 sequence is CASSLETVNQPQHF. CDR3 sequence (DNA): TGTGCCAGCAGTTTGGAGACAGTGAATCAGCCCCAGCATTTT.

This clonotype was observed a few times. The chain carries TRBV29-1 and TRBJ1-1; D unresolved. V was clipped by 1 base and J by 3 bases, with 15 bases between them. The CDR3 loop spans 15 amino acids. Germline CDR1 and CDR2: SQVTM and ANQGSEA. For the CDR3, the DNA is TGCAGCGTTGAAGGCTCCCTCCACAGTTACACTGAAGCTTTCTTT. Translated: CSVEGSLHSYTEAFF.

In this sample, this clonotype turned up a few times. The chain has TRBV6-1 and TRBJ1-1; D is perhaps TRBD1 (5 bases). Trimming took 5 bases from V and 1 from J, leaving 11 bases between them. Germline CDR1 and CDR2: MNHNS and SASEGT. CDR3 length: 14 residues. The CDR3 bases are TGTGCCAGCAGTCCCCAGGGTAGGAACACTGAAGCTTTCTTT. Protein: CASSPQGRNTEAFF.

This clonotype was counted between two and nine times. V usage is TRBV24-1 and J usage is TRBJ2-7, with a weak D call TRBD1 (6 bases). The V and J ends lost 5 bases and 4 bases respectively, with 11 bases between them. Germline CDR1 reads KGHDR; CDR2 reads SFDVKD. This CDR3 has 13 amino acids. CDR3 DNA sequence: TGTGCCACCAGTGCAGGGGATAAATACGAGCAGTACTTC. Translated, it gives CATSAGDKYEQYF.

J is TRBJ1-1 and V is TRBV5-1, with TRBD1 as a possible D gene (6 bases). The ends were cut back, 6 bases at V and 1 base at J, with 10 bases in the middle. CDR3 length equals 13 residues. The germline CDR1 and CDR2 sequences are SGHRS and YFSETQ. The CDR3 protein is CASKGGQNTEAFF. The CDR3 DNA sequence: TGCGCCAGCAAGGGGGGCCAGAACACTGAAGCTTTCTTT.

A note on this clonotype: One junction end disagrees with the germline gene, perhaps due to a read error. The chain employs TRBV29-1 and TRBJ2-5; D is uncertain. The CDR3 runs 12 residues. Germline assignment: CDR1 SQVTM and CDR2 ANQGSEA. Written as DNA, the CDR3 is TGCAGCGCTGAACCGGGTCAAGAGACCCAGTACTTC. This gives the protein CSAEPGQETQYF.